The entry that follows covers one T cell receptor (beta chain) sequence. The data derive from a study of T cell repertoires in cytomegalovirus infection. Whole-study context: Carrying CMV and the relevant HLA type showed in public TCR beta signatures.

Each CDR3 protein gets one entry after TCRdb re-called the reads with MiXCR. This sample has approximately 250,000 distinct CDR3 sequences, with 10% to 15% found just once. This CDR3 comprises 15 residues. The germline V and J ends were trimmed by 6 bases and 6 bases, with 22 bases remaining between them. The germline CDR1 and CDR2 sequences are SGHDT and YYEEEE. This TCR was recovered from a human donor in good health (CMV status not recorded). Some clones in this sample may be carry-over from other donors' samples. The gene calls are TRBV5-6 and TRBJ2-7; D unclear. Specimen: PBMCs. CDR3 DNA: TGTGCCAGCACCCTAAGAGGAAACCAAGCCCTCGAGCAGTACTTC. Amino acids: CASTLRGNQALEQYF.